This T cell receptor (beta chain) was observed in a study of T cells in tuberculosis. Study observations and caveats: Classification accuracy was roughly 90% (AUROC more than 0.8) with the GMM-specific repertoire. Active tuberculosis patients had shorter CDR3-alpha; the beta difference was nonsignificant. Smaller distances to GMM-specific TCRs suggested their expansion in active tuberculosis.

The data were produced by immunoSEQ multiplex PCR, yet TCRdb's version contains in-frame clones alone and is incomplete. There are roughly 34,000 clones in the sample; 97% occur only once, and under 7% lies in the top ten. In regard to this clone: Its antigen is unknown.

Germline assignment: CDR1 MGHRA and CDR2 YSYEKL. The CDR3 totals 14 residues. V lost 4 bases, J lost 6 bases, and 12 bases lay in between. The sequenced sample consisted of PBMCs. This clonotype was sampled from a donor aged 10-29 years with latent tuberculosis or without tuberculosis infection. The gene calls are TRBV4-1 and TRBJ2-2; D is perhaps TRBD2 (5 bases). The CDR3 spells CASSLPGVSGELFF. Here the CDR3 DNA reads TGCGCCAGCAGCCTGCCCGGGGTATCCGGGGAGCTGTTTTTT.